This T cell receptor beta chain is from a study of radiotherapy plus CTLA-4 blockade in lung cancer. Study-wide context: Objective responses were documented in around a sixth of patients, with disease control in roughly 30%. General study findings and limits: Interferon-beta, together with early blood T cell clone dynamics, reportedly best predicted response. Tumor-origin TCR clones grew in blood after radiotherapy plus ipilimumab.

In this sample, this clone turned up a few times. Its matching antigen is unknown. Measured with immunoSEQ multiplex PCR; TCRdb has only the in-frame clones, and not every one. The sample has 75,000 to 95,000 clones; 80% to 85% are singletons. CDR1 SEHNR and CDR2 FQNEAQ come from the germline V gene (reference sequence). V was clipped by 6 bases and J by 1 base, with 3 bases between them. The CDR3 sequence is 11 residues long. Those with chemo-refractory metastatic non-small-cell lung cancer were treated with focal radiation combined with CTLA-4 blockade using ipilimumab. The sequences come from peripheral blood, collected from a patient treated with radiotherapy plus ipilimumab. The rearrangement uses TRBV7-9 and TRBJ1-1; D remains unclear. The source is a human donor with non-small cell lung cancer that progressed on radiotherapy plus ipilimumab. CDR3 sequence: CASSENTEAFF. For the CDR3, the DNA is TGTGCCAGCAGTGAGAACACTGAAGCTTTCTTT.